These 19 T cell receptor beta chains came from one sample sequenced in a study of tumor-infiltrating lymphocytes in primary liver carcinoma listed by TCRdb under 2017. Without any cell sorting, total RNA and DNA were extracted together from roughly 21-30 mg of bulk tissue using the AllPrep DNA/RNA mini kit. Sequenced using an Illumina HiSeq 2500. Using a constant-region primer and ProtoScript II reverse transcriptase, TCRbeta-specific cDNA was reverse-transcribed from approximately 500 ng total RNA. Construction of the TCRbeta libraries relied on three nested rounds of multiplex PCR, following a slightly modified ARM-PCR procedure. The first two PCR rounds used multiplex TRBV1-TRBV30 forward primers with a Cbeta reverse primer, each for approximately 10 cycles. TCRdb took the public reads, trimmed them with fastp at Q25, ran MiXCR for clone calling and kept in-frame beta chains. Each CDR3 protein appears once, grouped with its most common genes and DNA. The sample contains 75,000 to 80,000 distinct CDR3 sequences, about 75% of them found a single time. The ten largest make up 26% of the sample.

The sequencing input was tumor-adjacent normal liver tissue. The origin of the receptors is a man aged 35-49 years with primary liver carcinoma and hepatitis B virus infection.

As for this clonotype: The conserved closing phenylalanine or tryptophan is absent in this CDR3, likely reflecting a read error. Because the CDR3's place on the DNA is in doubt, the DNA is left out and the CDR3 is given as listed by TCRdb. The CDR3 region is CASSLEMAPKPYNQHS. The gene calls are TRBV11-2 and TRBJ2-7. CDR1 and CDR2 from the germline V gene are SGHAT and FQNNGV. The CDR3 totals 16 residues, both ends included.

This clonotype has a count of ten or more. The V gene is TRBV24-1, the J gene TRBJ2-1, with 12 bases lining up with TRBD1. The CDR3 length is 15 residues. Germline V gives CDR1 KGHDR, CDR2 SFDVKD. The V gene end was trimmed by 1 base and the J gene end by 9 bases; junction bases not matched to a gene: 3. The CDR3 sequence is CATSDLGTGGGEQFF. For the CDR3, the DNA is TGTGCCACCAGTGATTTAGGGACAGGGGGCGGTGAGCAGTTCTTC.

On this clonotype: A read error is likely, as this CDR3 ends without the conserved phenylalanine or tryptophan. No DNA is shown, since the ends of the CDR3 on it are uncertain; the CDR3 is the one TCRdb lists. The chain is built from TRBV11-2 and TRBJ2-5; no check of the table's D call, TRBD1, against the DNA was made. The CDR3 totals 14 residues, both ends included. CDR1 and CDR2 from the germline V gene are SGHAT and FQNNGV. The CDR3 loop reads CASSATGGCETPYS.

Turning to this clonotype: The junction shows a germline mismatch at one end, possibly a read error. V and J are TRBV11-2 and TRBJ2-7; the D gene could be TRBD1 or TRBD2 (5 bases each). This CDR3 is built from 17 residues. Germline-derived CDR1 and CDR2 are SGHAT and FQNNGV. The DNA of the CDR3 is TGTGCCAACAGCGGAACCCTGGGGCTGGTTTGCCTAAACGAACAGTACTTC. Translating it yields CANSGTLGLVCLNEQYF.

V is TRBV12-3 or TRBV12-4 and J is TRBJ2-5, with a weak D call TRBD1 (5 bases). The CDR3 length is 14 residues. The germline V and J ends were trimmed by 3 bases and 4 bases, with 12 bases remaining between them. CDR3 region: CASSLSGLPETQYF. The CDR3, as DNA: TGTGCCAGCAGTTTGTCAGGGCTGCCAGAGACCCAGTACTTC.

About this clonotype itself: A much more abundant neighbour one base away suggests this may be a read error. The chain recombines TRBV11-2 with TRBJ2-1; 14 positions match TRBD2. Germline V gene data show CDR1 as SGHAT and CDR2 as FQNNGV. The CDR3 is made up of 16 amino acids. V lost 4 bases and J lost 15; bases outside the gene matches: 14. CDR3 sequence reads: CASSYSSTSGRGGAFF. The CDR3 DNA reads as TGTGCCAGCAGCTACTCTTCGACTAGCGGGAGGGGAGGCGCGTTCTTC.

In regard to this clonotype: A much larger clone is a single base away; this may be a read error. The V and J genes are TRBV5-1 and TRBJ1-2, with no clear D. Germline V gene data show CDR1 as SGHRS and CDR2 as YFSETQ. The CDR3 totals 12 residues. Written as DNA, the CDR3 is TGCGCCAGCGGCTTGGGAAACTATGGCTACACCTTC. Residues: CASGLGNYGYTF.

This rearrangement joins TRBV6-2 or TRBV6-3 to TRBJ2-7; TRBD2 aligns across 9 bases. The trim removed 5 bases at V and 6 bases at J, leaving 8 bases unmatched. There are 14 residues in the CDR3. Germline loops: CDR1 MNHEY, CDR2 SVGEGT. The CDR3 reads CASSQTWTSVEQYF. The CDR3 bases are TGTGCCAGCAGTCAGACCTGGACTAGCGTCGAGCAGTACTTC.

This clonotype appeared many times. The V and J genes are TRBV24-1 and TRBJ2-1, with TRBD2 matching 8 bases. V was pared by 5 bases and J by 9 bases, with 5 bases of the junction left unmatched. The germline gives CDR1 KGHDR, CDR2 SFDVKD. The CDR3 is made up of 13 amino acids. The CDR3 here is CATSAGGPREQFF. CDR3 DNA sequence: TGTGCCACCAGTGCGGGAGGGCCGCGTGAGCAGTTCTTC.

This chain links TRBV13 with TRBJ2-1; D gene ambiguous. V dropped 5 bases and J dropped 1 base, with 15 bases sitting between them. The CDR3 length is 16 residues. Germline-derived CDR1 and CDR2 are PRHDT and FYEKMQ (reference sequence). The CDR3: CASSVRFSSSYNEQFF. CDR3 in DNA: TGTGCCAGCAGCGTTCGGTTTTCCAGTTCCTACAATGAGCAGTTCTTC. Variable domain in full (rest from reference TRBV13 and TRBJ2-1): AAGVIQSPRHLIKEKRETATLKCYPIPRHDTVYWYQQGPGQDPQFLISFYEKMQSDKGSIPDRFSAQQFSDYHSELNMSSLELGDSALYFCASSVRFSSSYNEQFFGPGTRLTVL.

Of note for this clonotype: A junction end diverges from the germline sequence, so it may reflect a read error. CDR3 loop: CSSSVDGGNSYEQYF. The CDR3 DNA reads TGTTCCAGCAGCGTAGATGGGGGAAACTCCTACGAGCAGTACTTC. The chain carries TRBV9 and TRBJ2-7; D is perhaps TRBD1 or TRBD2 (5 bases each). This CDR3 has 15 amino acids. Germline V gives CDR1 SGDLS, CDR2 YYNGEE.

As DNA, the CDR3 is TGTGCCAGTAATCCTTGGGACAGTAGCTACGAGCAGTACTTC. As protein: CASNPWDSSYEQYF. The genes are TRBV12-3 or TRBV12-4 and TRBJ2-7; the match to TRBD1 covers 7 bases. CDR3 size: 14 residues. The V gene end was trimmed by 9 bases and the J gene end by 3 bases; junction bases not matched to a gene: 11.

The CDR3 region has the DNA TGCGCCAGCAGCCAAGCCCCAGGGCTCGACGAGCAGTACTTC. It codes for CASSQAPGLDEQYF. The rearrangement joins TRBV4-1 to TRBJ2-7; D might be TRBD1 (5 bases). This CDR3 contains 14 residues. Trimming left V 1 base short and J 5 bases short, with 12 bases between. Germline V lookup: CDR1 MGHRA, CDR2 YSYEKL.

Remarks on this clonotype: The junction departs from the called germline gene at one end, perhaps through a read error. The CDR3, as DNA: TGCGCCAGCAGCCAAGATTGGGGAACTCACCAAGTGACCCAGTACTTC. As protein: CASSQDWGTHQVTQYF. V is TRBV4-1 and J is TRBJ2-5; D unclear. Germline-derived CDR1 and CDR2 are MGHRA and YSYEKL. CDR3 size: 16 residues.

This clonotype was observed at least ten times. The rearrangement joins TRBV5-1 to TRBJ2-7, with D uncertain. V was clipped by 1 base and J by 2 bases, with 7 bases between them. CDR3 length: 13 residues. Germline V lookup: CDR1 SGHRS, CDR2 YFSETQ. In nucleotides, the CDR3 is TGCGCCAGCAGCTTGTTTGGTACCTACGAGCAGTACTTC. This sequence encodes CASSLFGTYEQYF.

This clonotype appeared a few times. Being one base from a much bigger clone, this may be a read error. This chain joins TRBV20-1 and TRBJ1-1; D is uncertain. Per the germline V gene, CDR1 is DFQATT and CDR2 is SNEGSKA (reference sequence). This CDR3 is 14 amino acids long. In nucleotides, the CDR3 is TGCAGTGGCCTAAAGAGAGCTTTGAACACTGAAGTTTTCTTT. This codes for CSGLKRALNTEVFF.

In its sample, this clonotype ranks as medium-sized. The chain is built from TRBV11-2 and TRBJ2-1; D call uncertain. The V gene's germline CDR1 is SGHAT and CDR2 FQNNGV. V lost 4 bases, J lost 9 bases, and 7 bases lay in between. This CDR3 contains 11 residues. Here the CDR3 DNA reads TGTGCCAGCAGCTCCTTTGGTGAGCAGTTCTTC. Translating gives CASSSFGEQFF.

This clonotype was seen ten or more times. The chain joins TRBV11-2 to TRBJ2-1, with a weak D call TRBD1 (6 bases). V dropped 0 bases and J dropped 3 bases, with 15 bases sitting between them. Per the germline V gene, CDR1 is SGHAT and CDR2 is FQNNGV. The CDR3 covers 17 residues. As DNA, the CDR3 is TGTGCCAGCAGCTTAGATCAACAGGGTATAGTCTACAATGAGCAGTTCTTC. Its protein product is CASSLDQQGIVYNEQFF.

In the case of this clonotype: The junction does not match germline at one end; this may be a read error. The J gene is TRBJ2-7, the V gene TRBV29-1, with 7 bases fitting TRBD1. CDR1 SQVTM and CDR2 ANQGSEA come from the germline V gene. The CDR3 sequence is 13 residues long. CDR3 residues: CNVRQGTSYVQYF. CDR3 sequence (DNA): TGCAACGTTCGACAGGGAACCTCCTACGTGCAGTACTTC.